This TCR beta chain emerged from a study of identifying expanded T cells in peripheral blood. As concerns this clone: The antigen is unknown.

Trimming pared 7 bases from V and 1 base from J, leaving 15 bases between. The CDR3 totals 15 residues. Per the germline V gene, CDR1 is SNHLY and CDR2 is FYNNEI. General study findings and limits: Technical replicates showed roughly 1.2 changed clones; approximately 2 weeks roughly 16; four weeks 19. Approximately 2-week clone count variance significantly increased as total template count grew.

This table comes from immunoSEQ multiplex PCR, and its TCRdb copy is limited to in-frame clones, with some not included. The sample shows 45,000 to 60,000 clones, roughly four fifths of them seen only once. During the collection period, no donor immune events like infections were recorded. J is TRBJ2-3 and V is TRBV2, with a possible D match to TRBD1 (5 bases). This TCR came from a person aged 18 to 69 in good health. The sequenced sample consisted of blood. DNA for the CDR3: TGTGCCAGCAACGAAGACAGCGCCGGCACAGATACGCAGTATTTT. Translated, it gives CASNEDSAGTDTQYF.